Shown below are 21 T cell receptor beta chains from a single sample sequenced in a study of response to subunit inactivated influenza vaccine. Via MiXCR, TCRdb re-called the RT-PCR reads, giving one row per CDR3 protein. The sample records roughly 780,000 distinct CDR3 sequences, roughly 20% being singletons. Sequenced here: PBMCs from blood, sampled more than 4 days after vaccination. Receptor source: a man aged 50 to 60 who received an inactivated influenza vaccine.

This clonotype was recorded only once. V usage is TRBV7-7 and J usage is TRBJ2-5, with D perhaps given as TRBD1 or TRBD2 (6 bases each). This CDR3 spans 15 amino acids. Germline lookup yields CDR1 SSHAT and CDR2 FNYEAQ (reference sequence). With 2 bases removed from V and 4 bases from J, the gap between germline ends came to 14 bases. This CDR3 reads CASSLMSGAGETQYF. The CDR3 region has the DNA TGTGCCAGCAGCTTAATGTCGGGGGCTGGAGAGACCCAGTACTTC.

The V call is TRBV9, the J call TRBJ2-7; D tentatively fits TRBD1 or TRBD2 (7 bases each). V lost 3 bases and J lost 4, with 17 bases in between. The germline V gene encodes CDR1 SGDLS and CDR2 YYNGEE. The CDR3 loop spans 15 amino acids. In DNA, the CDR3 is TGTGCCAGCAGCGCAGGGGGGGGGACGTCTTACGAGCAGTACTTC. It codes for CASSAGGGTSYEQYF.

This clonotype was picked up many times. The V gene is TRBV29-1, the J gene TRBJ2-3, with D unclear. Germline V gene sequence: CDR1 SQVTM, CDR2 ANQGSEA. Trimming left V 3 bases short and J 2 bases short, with 9 bases between. The CDR3 spans 13 residues. DNA for the CDR3: TGCAGCGTTGAGTGGCTGAACACAGATACGCAGTATTTT. This translates into CSVEWLNTDTQYF.

This clonotype was detected once. The chain is built from TRBV5-1 and TRBJ2-2, with 10 bases that match TRBD2. V was clipped by 4 bases and J by 4 bases; unmatched bases: 7. The CDR3 sequence is 16 residues long. CDR1 and CDR2 (germline): SGHRS, YFSETQ. Here the CDR3 reads CASSPSGSAVTGELFF. CDR3 sequence (DNA): TGCGCCAGCAGCCCTAGCGGGAGCGCAGTCACCGGGGAGCTGTTTTTT. Full variable domain (rest looked up from reference TRBV5-1 and TRBJ2-2): KAGVTQTPRYLIKTRGQQVTLSCSPISGHRSVSWYQQTPGQGLQFLFEYFSETQRNKGNFPGRFSGRQFSNSRSEMNVSTLELGDSALYLCASSPSGSAVTGELFFGEGSRLTVL.

The genes are TRBV6-1 and TRBJ1-5; D is unresolved. Trimming removed 3 bases at V and 2 bases at J, with 11 bases between. Germline CDR1 is MNHNS and CDR2 is SASEGT. The CDR3 is made up of 15 amino acids. CDR3 in DNA: TGTGCCAGCAGTGAGGAGAGGTTGGGCAATCAGCCCCAGCATTTT. It specifies CASSEERLGNQPQHF.

This clonotype was picked up many times. The rearrangement joins TRBV7-2 to TRBJ2-1; TRBD2 agrees at 12 bases. This CDR3 spans 16 amino acids. The germline V gene encodes CDR1 SGHTA and CDR2 FQGNSA. Trimming removed 5 bases from V and 2 bases from J; junction bases left unmatched: 4. CDR3 region: CASSPTSGGTYNEQFF. CDR3 DNA sequence: TGTGCCAGCAGCCCAACTAGCGGGGGGACCTACAATGAGCAGTTCTTC.

The genes are TRBV5-1 and TRBJ1-1, with TRBD1 identical over 7 bases. The CDR3 runs 17 residues. Germline trimming cut 0 bases from V and 2 bases from J; bases unmatched to any gene: 10. Germline V gene lookup returns CDR1 SGHRS and CDR2 YFSETQ. CDR3 residues: CASSLGDRVVINTEAFF. CDR3 bases: TGCGCCAGCAGCTTGGGCGACAGGGTAGTAATAAACACTGAAGCTTTCTTT.

This clonotype appeared a few times. J is TRBJ1-3 and V is TRBV10-3, with D unresolved. The CDR3 covers 12 residues. Trimming pared 10 bases from V and 0 bases from J, leaving 7 bases between. Per the germline V gene, CDR1 is ENHRY and CDR2 is SYGVKD. The CDR3 DNA reads as TGTGCCACCCAGGCCTCTGGAAACACCATATATTTT. Its translation is CATQASGNTIYF.

The V gene is TRBV28, the J gene TRBJ1-6, with unresolved D. V shed 6 bases and J shed 9 bases, with 15 bases lying between them. CDR1 MDHEN and CDR2 SYDVKM come from the germline V gene. The CDR3 spans 14 residues. DNA for the CDR3: TGTGCCAGCAGACTGGTGGGCAGTTCTTCACCCCTCCACTTT. Protein product: CASRLVGSSSPLHF.

Turning to this clonotype: A read error may explain this, as a much larger clone is one base away. The chain's CDR3 is CAISFVGSYGEQFF. CDR3 sequence (DNA): TGTGCCATCAGTTTCGTCGGATCGTATGGTGAGCAGTTCTTC. The rearrangement joins TRBV7-2 to TRBJ2-1; D is ambiguous. V dropped 10 bases and J dropped 9 bases, with 22 bases sitting between them. CDR3 length: 14 amino acids. The germline CDR1 and CDR2 sequences are SGHTA and FQGNSA.

This clonotype has a single count. The rearrangement uses TRBV6-2 or TRBV6-3 and TRBJ2-2, with 13 bases fitting TRBD2. The germline CDR1 and CDR2 sequences are MNHEY and SVGEGT. The CDR3 totals 16 residues. Unmatched junction bases numbered 2, after V lost 6 bases and J lost 1 base. CDR3 region: CASRGLAGLNTGELFF. The CDR3 DNA is TGTGCCAGCAGGGGACTAGCGGGGTTGAACACCGGGGAGCTGTTTTTT.

This chain links TRBV4-3 with TRBJ2-1; TRBD2 is a possible D gene (6 bases). The germline V and J ends were trimmed by 0 bases and 10 bases, with 13 bases remaining between them. This CDR3 has 14 residues. Germline lookup yields CDR1 LGHNA and CDR2 YSLEER. The CDR3 DNA reads TGCGCCAGCAGCCAAGATTGGGGGGATGGCGAGCAGTTCTTC. Translated, it gives CASSQDWGDGEQFF.

The V gene is TRBV6-5, the J gene TRBJ2-3, with TRBD1 identical over 8 bases. The junction had 9 bases not matched to a gene; V was cut back by 5 bases and J by 2 bases. The germline V gene encodes CDR1 MNHEY and CDR2 SVGAGI. This CDR3 spans 16 amino acids. The CDR3 region is CASSPSQGAPTDTQYF. For the CDR3, the DNA is TGTGCCAGCAGTCCCTCGCAGGGGGCCCCCACAGATACGCAGTATTTT.

The rearrangement uses TRBV19 and TRBJ2-6; TRBD1 is a possible D gene (6 bases). Germline lookup yields CDR1 LNHDA and CDR2 SQIVND (reference sequence). The CDR3 loop spans 17 amino acids. V was pared by 5 bases and J by 4 bases, with 18 bases between. CDR3 protein: CASSLGQPLRGANVLTF. CDR3 nucleotide sequence: TGTGCCAGTAGTCTCGGACAGCCCCTTAGGGGGGCCAACGTCCTGACTTTC. The whole variable domain, remainder taken from reference TRBV19 and TRBJ2-6, is DGGITQSPKYLFRKEGQNVTLSCEQNLNHDAMYWYRQDPGQGLRLIYYSQIVNDFQKGDIAEGYSVSREKKESFPLTVTSAQKNPTAFYLCASSLGQPLRGANVLTFGAGSRLTVL.

This clonotype was counted between two and nine times. The chain carries TRBV11-2 and TRBJ2-1; 9 bases are a match to TRBD2. The V gene end was trimmed by 2 bases and the J gene end by 9 bases; junction bases not matched to a gene: 17. Germline CDR1 and CDR2: SGHAT and FQNNGV. The CDR3 has 18 amino acids. The CDR3 loop reads CASSLISVASGVLGEQFF. Written as DNA, the CDR3 is TGTGCCAGCAGCTTAATCAGCGTGGCTAGCGGGGTATTGGGTGAGCAGTTCTTC. Complete variable domain (other parts from reference TRBV11-2 and TRBJ2-1): EAGVAQSPRYKIIEKRQSVAFWCNPISGHATLYWYQQILGQGPKLLIQFQNNGVVDDSQLPKDRFSAERLKGVDSTLKIQPAKLEDSAVYLCASSLISVASGVLGEQFFGPGTRLTVL.

The rearrangement links TRBV5-1 to TRBJ1-6; TRBD1 might be the D (5 bases). The V end was cut by 0 bases, the J end by 7 bases, with 11 bases between. The CDR3 loop spans 15 amino acids. In germline, CDR1 is SGHRS, CDR2 YFSETQ. CDR3 sequence: CASSLEGRVNSPLHF. The DNA of the CDR3 is TGCGCCAGCAGCTTGGAGGGCAGGGTAAATTCACCCCTCCACTTT.

The chain uses TRBV20-1 and TRBJ1-2; no clear D. CDR3 length: 14 residues. Trimming left V 0 bases short and J 4 bases short, with 12 bases between. Germline CDR1 DFQATT, CDR2 SNEGSKA (reference sequence). Here the CDR3 reads CSARDVAEAYGYTF. The CDR3 nucleotides read TGCAGTGCTAGAGATGTCGCAGAGGCCTATGGCTACACCTTC.

This clonotype was seen repeatedly, ten times or more. The chain is built from TRBV5-6 and TRBJ2-7, with 9 bases identical to TRBD1. The J segment lost 4 bases and the V segment lost 3 bases, leaving 5 bases of the junction unmatched. The CDR3 loop spans 14 amino acids. Germline V lookup: CDR1 SGHDT, CDR2 YYEEEE. The CDR3 spells CASSSWDREYEQYF. CDR3 nucleotide sequence: TGTGCCAGCAGCTCCTGGGACAGGGAATACGAGCAGTACTTC.

V is TRBV20-1 and J is TRBJ1-2; maybe TRBD1 (5 bases). This CDR3 is 16 amino acids long. From germline, CDR1 is DFQATT and CDR2 SNEGSKA (reference sequence). V gave up 4 bases and J gave up 4 bases, with 22 bases separating them. The CDR3: CSATPGGPGNPYGYTF. CDR3 sequence (DNA): TGCAGTGCTACTCCCGGGGGACCAGGGAATCCCTATGGCTACACCTTC.

In this sample, this clonotype turned up many times. The chain uses TRBV12-3 or TRBV12-4 and TRBJ1-4; D remains unclear. The CDR3 sequence is 13 residues long. V was pared by 6 bases and J by 7 bases, with 12 bases between. CDR3 amino acids: CASSAGRGEKLFF. The CDR3, as DNA: TGTGCCAGCAGCGCAGGACGTGGTGAAAAACTGTTTTTT.

The chain carries TRBV9 and TRBJ2-7; D not certain. Trimming shortened V by 0 bases and J by 2 bases, and 9 bases separated the two germline ends. This CDR3 is built from 14 residues. Germline loops: CDR1 SGDLS, CDR2 YYNGEE. The CDR3 sequence: CASSVAAQTYEQYF. The CDR3, as DNA: TGTGCCAGCAGCGTAGCCGCACAAACCTACGAGCAGTACTTC.